This entry lists 14 T cell receptor beta chains sequenced from one sample in a study of OX40 agonist ivuxolimab in advanced cancers. Profiled with immunoSEQ multiplex PCR; TCRdb holds only in-frame clones, not every one. The data contain around 30,000 clones, approximately 80% of them seen just once; the ten biggest clones take up about 19%. The input for sequencing was CD4+ or CD8+ T cells sorted from blood, taken in a trial of the OX40 agonist ivuxolimab. These receptors were obtained from an adult with an advanced solid tumor such as melanoma, head and neck, liver or kidney cancer.

This chain uses TRBV6-6 with TRBJ1-1; possible D gene TRBD1, 5 bases. The CDR3 has 16 residues. Germline V gives CDR1 MNHNY, CDR2 SVGAGI (reference sequence). Trimming shortened V by 4 bases and J by 4 bases, and 19 bases separated the two germline ends. This CDR3 reads CASSSTPGTKSTEAFF. The CDR3 nucleotides are TGTGCCAGCAGTTCGACCCCCGGGACTAAGAGCACTGAAGCTTTCTTT.

The V gene is TRBV10-3, the J gene TRBJ1-2, with TRBD1 identical over 8 bases. Germline loops: CDR1 ENHRY, CDR2 SYGVKD. The V and J ends lost 6 bases and 0 bases, in that order; junction bases with no gene match: 3. This CDR3 is 14 amino acids long. The DNA of the CDR3 is TGTGCCATCAGCCGACAGGGGACTAACTATGGCTACACCTTC. The encoded protein is CAISRQGTNYGYTF.

The chain joins TRBV5-4 to TRBJ1-3; D is uncertain. Germline assignment: CDR1 SGHNT and CDR2 YYREEE (reference sequence). The CDR3 is 14 residues long. V lost 5 bases and J 0 bases, leaving 9 bases between the germline ends. CDR3 bases: TGTGCCAGCAGACCCCCCGGCTCTGGAAACACCATATATTTT. It translates to CASRPPGSGNTIYF.

The chain links TRBV7-3 to TRBJ2-2; possible D gene TRBD1, 7 bases. CDR1 SGHTA and CDR2 FQGTGA come from the germline V gene. This CDR3 comprises 15 residues. Trimming left V 2 bases short and J 5 bases short, with 12 bases between. The CDR3 nucleotides read TGTGCCAGCAGCTTACTGGCAGGGGGGACCGGGGAGCTGTTTTTT. Protein product: CASSLLAGGTGELFF.

The chain uses TRBV6-1 and TRBJ1-5, with D uncertain. With 2 bases removed from V and 3 bases from J, the gap between germline ends came to 11 bases. There are 15 residues in the CDR3. Germline lookup yields CDR1 MNHNS and CDR2 SASEGT. CDR3 in DNA: TGTGCCAGCAGTGAATTTGGGAGCTTCAATCAGCCCCAGCATTTT. This gives the protein CASSEFGSFNQPQHF.

The CDR3 is CASSSGHDGYTF. CDR3 nucleotides: TGTGCCAGCAGCTCCGGACATGATGGCTACACCTTC. The chain employs TRBV7-3 and TRBJ1-2, with TRBD1 as a possible D gene (5 bases). Between the trimmed V and J ends, which lost 4 bases and 6 bases, there was a span of 9 bases. This CDR3 has 12 residues. Germline CDR1 reads SGHTA; CDR2 reads FQGTGA.

V and J are TRBV7-9 and TRBJ2-7, with D possibly matching TRBD2 (6 bases). From germline, CDR1 is SEHNR and CDR2 FQNEAQ (reference sequence). The CDR3 has 16 amino acids. V lost 4 bases to trimming and J lost 2 bases, with 18 bases between them. The CDR3 region is CASSSFTKAGPYEQYF. CDR3 bases: TGTGCCAGCAGCTCCTTTACTAAAGCGGGTCCCTACGAGCAGTACTTC.

The V gene is TRBV5-6, the J gene TRBJ1-4; 7 bases agree with TRBD1. Germline CDR1 reads SGHDT; CDR2 reads YYEEEE. The V and J ends lost 0 bases and 7 bases, in that order; junction bases with no gene match: 0. CDR3 length: 13 amino acids. The chain's CDR3 is CASSLDRGEKLFF. The CDR3, as DNA: TGTGCCAGCAGCTTGGACAGGGGTGAAAAACTGTTTTTT.

This clone was counted between two and nine times. This chain joins TRBV19 and TRBJ1-5; no reliable D call. CDR3 length: 12 residues. V dropped 6 bases and J dropped 7 bases, with 10 bases sitting between them. Germline V gene data show CDR1 as LNHDA and CDR2 as SQIVND (reference sequence). CDR3 in DNA: TGTGCCAGTAGCCCCGTTGGCCAGCCCCAGCATTTT. It translates to CASSPVGQPQHF.

The CDR3 loop reads CAISERTGKRNEQFF. The CDR3 DNA reads as TGTGCCATCAGTGAACGGACAGGGAAACGCAATGAGCAGTTCTTC. The chain combines TRBV10-3 with TRBJ2-1; TRBD1 agrees at 8 bases. The V gene's germline CDR1 is ENHRY and CDR2 SYGVKD. With V trimmed by 3 bases and J by 6 bases, 7 bases remained unmatched. The CDR3 is 15 residues long.

V and J are TRBV27 and TRBJ2-1; 7 nucleotides agree with TRBD1. This CDR3 region has 19 residues. V shed 3 bases and J 3 bases; nucleotides not matched to a gene: 17. Germline V gene data show CDR1 as MNHEY and CDR2 as SMNVEV (reference sequence). The CDR3 reads CASSLGPSPQGTYYNEQFF. CDR3 sequence (DNA): TGTGCCAGCAGTTTGGGCCCTTCGCCACAGGGGACCTACTACAATGAGCAGTTCTTC.

The chain recombines TRBV5-1 with TRBJ2-3; 10 positions match TRBD2. The germline gives CDR1 SGHRS, CDR2 YFSETQ. With V trimmed by 4 bases and J by 6 bases, 5 bases remained unmatched. This CDR3 region has 14 residues. Here the CDR3 reads CASSPSGGADTQYF. For the CDR3, the DNA is TGCGCCAGCAGCCCAAGCGGGGGGGCGGATACGCAGTATTTT. The variable domain in full, with the rest retrieved from reference TRBV5-1 and TRBJ2-3, is KAGVTQTPRYLIKTRGQQVTLSCSPISGHRSVSWYQQTPGQGLQFLFEYFSETQRNKGNFPGRFSGRQFSNSRSEMNVSTLELGDSALYLCASSPSGGADTQYFGPGTRLTVL.

The chain is built from TRBV6-1 and TRBJ2-2; tentative D call: TRBD1 (6 bases). The CDR3 runs to 14 residues. V was clipped by 0 bases and J by 9 bases, with 11 bases between them. Germline V gene sequence: CDR1 MNHNS, CDR2 SASEGT. The CDR3 nucleotides are TGTGCCAGCAGTGAAGCAGGGGGTACACGGGAGCTGTTTTTT. Protein sequence: CASSEAGGTRELFF.

This rearrangement joins TRBV29-1 to TRBJ2-2; possibly TRBD1 or TRBD2 for D (5 bases each). The CDR3 loop spans 14 amino acids. Looked up from germline, CDR1 is SQVTM and CDR2 is ANQGSEA. The V gene lost 6 bases and the J gene lost 0 bases, with 11 bases spanning the gap. CDR3 in amino acids: CSVRGVANTGELFF. CDR3 DNA: TGCAGCGTCCGAGGGGTGGCGAACACCGGGGAGCTGTTTTTT.